Reported below is one TCR beta chain. This clone's antigen is unknown. Base qualities are not recorded, but no much larger clone differs from it by a single base. Synthetic TCR analog templates were spiked into each PCR so that absolute template abundance could be estimated from read counts. The immunoSEQ assay was used to amplify TCRbeta CDR3 regions from genomic DNA with bias-controlled V and J gene primers. Sequencing of rearranged TCRbeta segments was done at approximately 20X coverage. The source study handled its data this way. Sequencing errors were corrected by clustering, and CDR3s were annotated against IMGT so that V, D and J genes could be assigned. Downstream analyses used only productive TCRbeta rearrangements and left out out-of-frame or stop-codon sequences. Clonality was calculated as one minus the Shannon entropy normalized by the log of the number of unique productive sequences. Clones differing between time points or between blood and tumor were identified by Fisher's exact test with Benjamini-Hochberg correction at adjusted p below 0.01. This immuneACCESS table, as held by TCRdb, lists in-frame sequences with V and J called but not all clones. Of the missing ones, under half trace to an unresolved V gene in checked studies; the others have no known cause. From that table come the V and J calls and clone size; the DNA was used to work out D and trimming. The table for this sample lists approximately 50,000 clones; 70% to 90% of them were counted only once. Together, the top ten hold 7.6% of the sample.

The sample originates from a study of PD-L1 blockade in urothelial cancer (TCRdb year 2017). For the wider study: Therapy was started at some point between 2013 and 2015 for all patients, and atezolizumab 1,200 mg was administered intravenously every 3 weeks. In the same patients who had TCR sequencing, pretreatment tumors also underwent whole exome sequencing and RNA sequencing. Durable clinical benefit meant progression-free survival longer than 6 months, and TCR features were also tested against progression-free and overall survival. Durable clinical benefit was achieved by nine patients but not by the remaining 20. Approximately 30 patients had pretreatment blood TCR-seq, roughly 25 had at least one posttreatment blood collection, and roughly 25 had tumor TCR-seq. TCR sequencing covered pretreatment tumor samples and matched, serially collected peripheral blood taken before and after atezolizumab treatment. Somatic, immune and clinical correlates of response to PD-L1 blockade with atezolizumab in urothelial cancer were the focus of an exploratory multi-omic analysis. About 85% of the roughly 29 patients were males with bladder-origin urothelial cancer, and about 65% of the roughly 30 reported a prior smoking history. Blood samples were analyzed 3 weeks after the start of treatment (second dose) and 6 weeks after the start of treatment. An ECOG performance status of 0 or 1 was recorded for the patients, and 0 to 3 prior chemotherapy regimens had been received by the patients. Blood samples gave a median of 141,255 T cells and under 85,000 unique TCRs, with a median clonality of 0.080. General conclusions and limits of the study: Improved progression-free and overall survival was found to be associated with pretreatment peripheral blood TCR clonality below the median. Patients with durable benefit showed greater expansion of tumor-associated TCR clones in peripheral blood 3 weeks after starting treatment (n ≈ 23, p = 0.022). Because the sample size was small (n = 29) and many of the analyses were exploratory, the results are meant to be hypothesis-generating.

The cohort included some 30 patients with locally advanced or metastatic urothelial carcinoma who were treated at Memorial Sloan Kettering on a trial protocol. Peripheral blood mononuclear cells were collected pretreatment and during treatment, with between 1 and 8 total time points obtained per patient. The Qiagen DNeasy Blood extraction kit was used to purify genomic DNA from total PBMCs and tumor samples. PBMCs were collected pretreatment and during treatment, and were isolated and stored as previously described. According to the germline V gene (reference sequence), CDR1 reads LNHDA and CDR2 reads SQIVND. There are 15 amino acids in the CDR3, from cysteine to phenylalanine inclusive. Here the CDR3 DNA is all that survives: 45 bases in frame from base 1. Germline trimming: 4 bases from V, 5 bases from J; junction bases outside gene matches: 7.

Recombination connected TRBV19 to TRBJ2-5; 10 of the junction bases match TRBD2. This receptor was taken from a man between 60 and 75 years old with urothelial cancer. The sequences come from PBMCs, collected around atezolizumab (anti-PD-L1) treatment. The CDR3 corresponds to CASSSSGGARETQYF. The nucleotide sequence is given as TGTGCCAGTAGTAGCAGCGGGGGGGCCCGGGAGACCCAGTACTTC.